Described below is a single T cell receptor (beta chain) sequence and its context. Its specificity is unknown. This sample stems from a study of cytomegalovirus exposure and HLA in healthy donors. In the PCR, 60 Vbeta and 13 Jbeta primers were used. The protocol was immunoSEQ multiplex PCR, while the TCRdb copy is restricted to in-frame clones and leaves out a portion. Of 100,000 or so clones in the sample, about three quarters were seen once. The CDR3 sequence is 14 residues long. Germline V gene lookup returns CDR1 MGHDK and CDR2 SYGVNS. V was pared by 4 bases and J by 1 base, with 8 bases between. Samples came from healthy bone marrow donors. Broader study findings: According to an earlier analysis, most TCR beta V segments yielded productive rearrangements about 87% or about 30% of the time. The study carried out a later analysis of TCR beta sequences. It associated about 15,000 of them with specific HLA alleles at a false discovery rate of 0.05.

The sequence was obtained from a male donor in good health and CMV-seropositive. Sequenced input: PBMCs. The rearrangement links TRBV25-1 to TRBJ1-5; TRBD1 is a possible D gene (6 bases). DNA of the CDR3: TGTGCCAGCAGTGTTACAGGGAGCAATCAGCCCCAGCATTTT. Amino acids: CASSVTGSNQPQHF.